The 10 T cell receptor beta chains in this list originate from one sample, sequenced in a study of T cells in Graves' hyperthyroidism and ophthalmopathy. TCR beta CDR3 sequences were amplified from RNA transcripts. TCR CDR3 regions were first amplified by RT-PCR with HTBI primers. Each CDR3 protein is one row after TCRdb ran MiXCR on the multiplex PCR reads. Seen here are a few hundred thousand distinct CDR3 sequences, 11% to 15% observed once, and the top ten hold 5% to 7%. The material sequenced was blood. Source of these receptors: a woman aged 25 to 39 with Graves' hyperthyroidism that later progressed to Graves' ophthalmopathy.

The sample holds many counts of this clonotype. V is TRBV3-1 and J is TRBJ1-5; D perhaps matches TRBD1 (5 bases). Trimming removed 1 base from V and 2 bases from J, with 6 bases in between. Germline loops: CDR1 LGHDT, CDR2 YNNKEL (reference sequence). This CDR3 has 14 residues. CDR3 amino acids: CASSQGRGNQPQHF. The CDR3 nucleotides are TGTGCCAGCAGCCAAGGCAGGGGCAATCAGCCCCAGCATTTT.

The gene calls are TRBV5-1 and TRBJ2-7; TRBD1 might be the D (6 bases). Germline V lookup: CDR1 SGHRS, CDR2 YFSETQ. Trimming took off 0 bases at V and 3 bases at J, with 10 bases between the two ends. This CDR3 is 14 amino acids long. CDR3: CASSLGRGGYEQYV. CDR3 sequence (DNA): TGCGCCAGCAGCTTGGGCAGGGGCGGCTACGAGCAGTACGTC.

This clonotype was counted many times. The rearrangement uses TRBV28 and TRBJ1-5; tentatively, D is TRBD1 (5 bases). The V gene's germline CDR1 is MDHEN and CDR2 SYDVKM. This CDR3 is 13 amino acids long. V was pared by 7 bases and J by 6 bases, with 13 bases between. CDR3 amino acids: CASTAKRGQPQHF. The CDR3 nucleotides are TGTGCCAGCACCGCAAAAAGGGGTCAGCCCCAGCATTTT.

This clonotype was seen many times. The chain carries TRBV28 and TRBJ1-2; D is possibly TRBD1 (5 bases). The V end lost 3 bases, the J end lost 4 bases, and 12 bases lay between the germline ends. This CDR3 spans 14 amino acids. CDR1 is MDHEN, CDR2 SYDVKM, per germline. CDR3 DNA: TGTGCCAGCAGTTTCGGGCAGGGAATCTATGGCTACACCTTC. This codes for CASSFGQGIYGYTF.

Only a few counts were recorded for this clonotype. The CDR3 coding sequence is TGTGCCAGCTCACCGCAAGGGGAAGATTCACCCCTCCACTTT. It specifies CASSPQGEDSPLHF. The rearrangement links TRBV18 to TRBJ1-6; possible D gene TRBD1, 5 bases. The length of the CDR3 is 14 residues. In germline, CDR1 is KGHSH, CDR2 LQKENI. The germline V and J ends were trimmed by 3 bases and 8 bases, with 11 bases remaining between them.

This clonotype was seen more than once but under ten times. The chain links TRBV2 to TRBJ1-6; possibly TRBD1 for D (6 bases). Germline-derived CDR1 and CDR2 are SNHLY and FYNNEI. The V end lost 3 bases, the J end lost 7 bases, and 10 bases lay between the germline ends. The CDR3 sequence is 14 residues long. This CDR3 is CASSDGQRNSPLHF. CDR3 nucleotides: TGTGCCAGCAGTGATGGACAGAGGAATTCACCCCTCCACTTT.

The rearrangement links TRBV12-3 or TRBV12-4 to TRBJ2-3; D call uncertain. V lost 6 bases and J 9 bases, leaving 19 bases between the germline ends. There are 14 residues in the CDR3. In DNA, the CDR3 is TGTGCCAGCAGCCCTAGGAGTTCGATAGAGACGCAGTATTTT. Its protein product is CASSPRSSIETQYF.

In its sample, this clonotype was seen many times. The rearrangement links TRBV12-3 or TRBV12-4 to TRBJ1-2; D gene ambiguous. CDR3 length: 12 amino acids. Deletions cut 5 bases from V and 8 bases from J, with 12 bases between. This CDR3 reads CASSINVEGYTF. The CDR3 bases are TGTGCCAGCAGTATCAACGTAGAAGGCTACACCTTC.

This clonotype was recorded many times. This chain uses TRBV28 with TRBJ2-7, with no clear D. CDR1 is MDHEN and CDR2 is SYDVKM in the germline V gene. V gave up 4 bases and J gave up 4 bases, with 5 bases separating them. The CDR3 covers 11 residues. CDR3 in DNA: TGTGCCAGCAGTTACGAGTACGAGCAGTACTTC. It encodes CASSYEYEQYF.

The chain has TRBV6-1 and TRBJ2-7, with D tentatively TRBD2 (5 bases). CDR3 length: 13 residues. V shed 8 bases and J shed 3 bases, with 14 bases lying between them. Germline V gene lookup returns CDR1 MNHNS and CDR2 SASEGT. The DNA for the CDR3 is TGTGCCAGCGGGGTCAGCGGATTCTACGAGCAGTACTTC. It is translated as CASGVSGFYEQYF.